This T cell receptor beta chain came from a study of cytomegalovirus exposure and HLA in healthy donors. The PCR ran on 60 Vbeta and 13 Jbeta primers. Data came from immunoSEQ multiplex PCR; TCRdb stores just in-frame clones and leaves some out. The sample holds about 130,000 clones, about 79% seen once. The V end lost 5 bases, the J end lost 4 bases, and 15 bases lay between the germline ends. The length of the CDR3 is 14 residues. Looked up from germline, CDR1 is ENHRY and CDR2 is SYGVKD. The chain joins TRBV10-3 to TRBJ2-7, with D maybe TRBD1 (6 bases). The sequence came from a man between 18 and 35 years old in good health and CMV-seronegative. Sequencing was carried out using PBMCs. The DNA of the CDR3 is TGTGCCATCAGTTCACAGCAAGGACAGTACGAGCAGTACGTC. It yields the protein CAISSQQGQYEQYV.